This entry features one TCR beta chain sequence. The CDR3 has 13 amino acids. The germline CDR1 and CDR2 sequences are MNHEY and SMNVEV (reference sequence). With 3 bases removed from V and 6 bases from J, the gap between germline ends came to 9 bases. This entry is derived from a study of technical replicates of blood from a few donors. Data came from immunoSEQ multiplex PCR; TCRdb stores just in-frame clones and leaves some out. The sample shows about 58,000 clones, around 91% of them seen only once. What was sequenced was PBMCs. This chain links TRBV27 with TRBJ2-1; tentatively, D is TRBD2 (5 bases). The receptor was derived from a human donor in good health. Some clones in this sample may be carry-over from other donors' samples. The DNA of the CDR3 is TGTGCCAGCAGTTTGGCGGGTGTCAATGAGCAGTTCTTC. Protein: CASSLAGVNEQFF.